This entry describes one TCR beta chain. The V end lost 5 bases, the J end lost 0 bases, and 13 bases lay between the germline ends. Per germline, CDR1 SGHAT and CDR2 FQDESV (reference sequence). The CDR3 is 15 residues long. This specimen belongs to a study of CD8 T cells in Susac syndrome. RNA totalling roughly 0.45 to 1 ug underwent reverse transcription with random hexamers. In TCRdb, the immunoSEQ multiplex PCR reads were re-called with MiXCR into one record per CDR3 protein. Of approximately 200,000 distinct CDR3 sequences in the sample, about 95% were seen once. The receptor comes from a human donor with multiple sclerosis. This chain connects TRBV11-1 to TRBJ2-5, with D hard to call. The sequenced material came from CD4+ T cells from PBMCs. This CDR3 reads CASSHPAANQETQYF. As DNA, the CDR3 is TGTGCCAGCAGCCACCCGGCCGCGAACCAAGAGACCCAGTACTTC.